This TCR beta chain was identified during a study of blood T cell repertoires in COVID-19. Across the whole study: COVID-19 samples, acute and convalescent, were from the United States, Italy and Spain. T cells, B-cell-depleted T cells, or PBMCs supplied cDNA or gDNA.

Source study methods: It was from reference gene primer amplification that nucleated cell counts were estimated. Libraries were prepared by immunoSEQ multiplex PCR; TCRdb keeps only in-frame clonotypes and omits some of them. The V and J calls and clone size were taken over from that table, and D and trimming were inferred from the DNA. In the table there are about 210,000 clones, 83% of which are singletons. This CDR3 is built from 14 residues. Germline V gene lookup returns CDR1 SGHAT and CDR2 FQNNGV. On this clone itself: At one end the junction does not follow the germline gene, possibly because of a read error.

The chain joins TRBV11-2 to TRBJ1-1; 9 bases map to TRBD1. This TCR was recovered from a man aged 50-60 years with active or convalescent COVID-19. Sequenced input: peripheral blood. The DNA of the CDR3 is TGTGCCAGCAACTTAGTTGGGACAGGGAGTTTAGCTTTCTTT. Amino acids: CASNLVGTGSLAFF.